This record looks at one T cell receptor beta chain sequence and its context. Trimming took 9 bases from V and 10 from J, leaving 21 bases between them. CDR1 KGHDR and CDR2 SFDVKD come from the germline V gene. The CDR3 extends over 14 amino acids. This entry comes from a study of blood T cell repertoires in COVID-19. Only in-frame clones appear in the TCRdb table, and some are missing; sequencing was by immunoSEQ multiplex PCR. This table holds 130,000 to 150,000 clones, about four fifths found once. The receptor's source is a human donor with acute or convalescent COVID-19. The donor label of this sample is uncertain. The source material was peripheral blood. V gene TRBV24-1 combines with J gene TRBJ2-1; weak D call: TRBD1 (6 bases). The DNA for the CDR3 is TGTGCCACCCTAGGAACGACAGGAGAGGGGGAGCAGTTCTTC. It is translated as CATLGTTGEGEQFF.